Shown below are 28 T cell receptor beta chains from a single sample sequenced in a study of control samples from healthy donors and cancer patients. Produced via immunoSEQ multiplex PCR; TCRdb's table is partial and in-frame only. The sample holds 120,000 or so clones; roughly 90% are singletons and the top ten take approximately 3.7%. Sample: PBMCs. The source of these receptors is a woman aged 60-70 years with lung cancer.

This chain uses TRBV24-1 with TRBJ2-2, with D possibly matching TRBD1 (7 bases). Trimming stripped 4 bases from V and 15 bases from J, with 17 bases between. This CDR3 contains 13 residues. CDR1 and CDR2 (germline): KGHDR, SFDVKD. The CDR3 DNA is TGTGCCACCAGTGAGGAGGGGGCTCTAATGTTGTTTTTT. Translated: CATSEEGALMLFF.

This clone was picked up one time. The chain joins TRBV5-4 to TRBJ2-7; no reliable D call. Germline V gene lookup returns CDR1 SGHNT and CDR2 YYREEE (reference sequence). Trimming removed 3 bases from V and 4 bases from J, with 11 bases in between. This CDR3 has 13 amino acids. For the CDR3, the DNA is TGTGCCAGCAGCTGGCAGGATTCGTACGAGCAGTACTTC. Translated, it gives CASSWQDSYEQYF.

The V and J genes are TRBV7-8 and TRBJ1-1; no clear D gene. The V and J ends lost 5 bases and 8 bases respectively, with 12 bases between them. This CDR3 comprises 12 residues. CDR1 SGHVS and CDR2 FQNEAQ come from the germline V gene. CDR3 in DNA: TGTGCCAGCAGCCTACTCCGGGGAGAAGCTTTCTTT. This sequence encodes CASSLLRGEAFF.

The chain couples TRBV28 to TRBJ2-1; tentatively, D is TRBD2 (6 bases). The CDR3 extends over 16 amino acids. CDR1 is MDHEN, CDR2 SYDVKM, per germline. The V end lost 4 bases, the J end lost 4 bases, and 17 bases lay between the germline ends. As DNA, the CDR3 is TGTGCCAGCAGTTCGGGCGGGGCAGCACGGTACAATGAGCAGTTCTTC. Protein: CASSSGGAARYNEQFF.

J is TRBJ2-3 and V is TRBV9; 8 bases line up with TRBD1. Germline V gene sequence: CDR1 SGDLS, CDR2 YYNGEE. The CDR3 length is 17 residues. V lost 2 bases, J lost 1 base, and 9 bases stayed unmatched. CDR3 loop: CASSVTFDRGGTDTQYF. CDR3 sequence (DNA): TGTGCCAGCAGCGTCACCTTCGACAGGGGAGGCACAGATACGCAGTATTTT.

This chain connects TRBV2 to TRBJ2-7; 9 bases fit TRBD1. V was clipped by 6 bases and J by 6 bases; unmatched bases: 9. CDR3 length: 14 amino acids. CDR1 and CDR2 (germline): SNHLY, FYNNEI. CDR3 sequence reads: CASRLRGQGTEQYF. The CDR3 bases are TGTGCCAGCAGATTGCGGGGACAGGGTACCGAGCAGTACTTC.

The V call is TRBV27, the J call TRBJ1-5; 11 nucleotides match TRBD1. V shed 10 bases, J shed 5 bases, and the junction held 7 bases outside the gene matches. CDR1 and CDR2 from the germline V gene are MNHEY and SMNVEV (reference sequence). The CDR3 totals 14 residues. CDR3 residues: CAIAGGQGDQPQHF. The CDR3 DNA follows: TGTGCCATCGCGGGGGGACAGGGGGATCAGCCCCAGCATTTT.

This CDR3 reads CASSAGQGALNTGELFF. In DNA form, the CDR3 reads TGTGCCAGCTCAGCAGGACAGGGGGCGCTTAACACCGGGGAGCTGTTTTTT. This chain uses TRBV18 with TRBJ2-2; 11 positions match TRBD1. CDR1 is KGHSH and CDR2 is LQKENI in the germline V gene. Trimming removed 5 bases from V and 2 bases from J; junction bases left unmatched: 7. This CDR3 contains 17 residues.

This clone has more than one count but fewer than ten. The rearrangement uses TRBV29-1 and TRBJ2-3; D gene ambiguous. Trimming left V 3 bases short and J 1 base short, with 8 bases between. Germline V gene lookup returns CDR1 SQVTM and CDR2 ANQGSEA. This CDR3 region has 13 residues. The CDR3 DNA reads TGCAGCGTTGATGAGGTGGGCACAGATACGCAGTATTTT. It specifies CSVDEVGTDTQYF.

V and J are TRBV7-6 and TRBJ2-3; TRBD2 agrees at 12 bases. Germline V CDR1 and CDR2: SGHVS, FNYEAQ. V trimming: 5 bases; J trimming: 4 bases; junction bases outside the gene matches: 7. The CDR3 runs 16 residues. CDR3 DNA: TGTGCCAGCAGCCCCTGGGGACTAGCGGGCTCAGATACGCAGTATTTT. This translates into CASSPWGLAGSDTQYF.

This rearrangement joins TRBV24-1 to TRBJ1-2, with D hard to call. Germline-derived CDR1 and CDR2 are KGHDR and SFDVKD. The CDR3 loop spans 13 amino acids. The V end lost 5 bases, the J end lost 1 base, and 7 bases lay between the germline ends. Written as DNA, the CDR3 is TGTGCCACCAGTGGGTCTCATAACTATGGCTACACCTTC. This codes for CATSGSHNYGYTF.

The chain couples TRBV11-1 to TRBJ2-7; no firm D call. CDR3 length: 13 amino acids. Trimming shortened V by 5 bases and J by 5 bases, and 13 bases separated the two germline ends. From germline, CDR1 is SGHAT and CDR2 FQDESV (reference sequence). CDR3 protein: CASSPSSGHEQYF. The CDR3 DNA reads TGTGCCAGCAGCCCATCTTCAGGCCACGAGCAGTACTTC.

A few counts support this clone. V and J are TRBV7-3 and TRBJ1-6, with 9 bases identical to TRBD1. Trimming at V came to 5 bases and at J to 6 bases, leaving 2 bases not matched to a gene. Germline V gene sequence: CDR1 SGHTA, CDR2 FQGTGA. The CDR3 sequence is 14 residues long. CDR3 coding DNA: TGTGCCAGCAGCCAGACAGGGGGTAATTCACCCCTCCACTTT. Amino acids: CASSQTGGNSPLHF.

The chain combines TRBV5-4 with TRBJ2-1, with 7 positions matching TRBD2. The germline CDR1 and CDR2 sequences are SGHNT and YYREEE (reference sequence). The CDR3 runs 14 residues. V gave up 0 bases and J gave up 8 bases; unmatched junction bases: 5. Written as DNA, the CDR3 is TGTGCCAGCAGCTTGGGACTAGCTAGAGATGAGCAGTTCTTC. It encodes CASSLGLARDEQFF.

The V and J genes are TRBV5-1 and TRBJ2-1, with 8 bases identical to TRBD2. The germline gives CDR1 SGHRS, CDR2 YFSETQ. V lost 0 bases, J lost 5 bases, and 7 bases stayed unmatched. The CDR3 has 16 residues. The chain's CDR3 is CASSLALAGPNNEQFF. In DNA form, the CDR3 reads TGCGCCAGCAGCTTGGCCCTAGCGGGCCCCAACAATGAGCAGTTCTTC.

This chain joins TRBV28 and TRBJ1-2; D call uncertain. The germline V gene encodes CDR1 MDHEN and CDR2 SYDVKM. V was trimmed by 2 bases and J by 4 bases, leaving 2 bases between them. The CDR3 is 11 amino acids. CDR3 residues: CASSLSYGYTF. The CDR3 bases are TGTGCCAGCAGTTTAAGCTATGGCTACACCTTC.

The V and J genes are TRBV28 and TRBJ2-7; D is perhaps TRBD1 (5 bases). The germline V and J ends were trimmed by 8 bases and 1 base, with 15 bases remaining between them. The CDR3 contains 14 residues. Germline CDR1 and CDR2: MDHEN and SYDVKM. In DNA form, the CDR3 reads TGTGCCAGCGGGGCGGTCTTATCTTCCTACGAGCAGTACTTC. Translated: CASGAVLSSYEQYF.

The chain has TRBV28 and TRBJ1-1, with 12 bases lining up with TRBD1. The CDR3 runs 20 residues. In germline, CDR1 is MDHEN, CDR2 SYDVKM. With V trimmed by 4 bases and J by 6 bases, 21 bases remained unmatched. The CDR3 sequence: CASSSTRDRGQKRSGAEAFF. DNA of the CDR3: TGTGCCAGCAGTTCCACCCGGGACAGGGGGCAAAAAAGGAGTGGCGCTGAAGCTTTCTTT.

The CDR3 here is CAWSVTEETQYF. CDR3 nucleotide sequence: TGTGCCTGGAGTGTGACCGAAGAGACCCAGTACTTC. V is TRBV30 and J is TRBJ2-5; D remains unclear. CDR1 is GTSNPN and CDR2 is SVGIG in the germline V gene (reference sequence). Trimming stripped 0 bases from V and 3 bases from J, with 5 bases between. This CDR3 comprises 12 residues.

The chain combines TRBV3-1 (or the pseudogene TRBV3-2) with TRBJ1-6, with D unresolved. The V end lost 3 bases, the J end lost 9 bases, and 12 bases lay between the germline ends. CDR3 length: 14 amino acids. Per the germline V gene, CDR1 is LGHDT and CDR2 is YNNKEL (reference sequence). In DNA, the CDR3 is TGTGCCAGCAGCCACTTGGCCGGAGGTTCACCCCTCCACTTT. Encoded protein: CASSHLAGGSPLHF.

This clone was counted between two and nine times. V is TRBV6-5 and J is TRBJ2-7; 7 bases are a match to TRBD1. With 5 bases clipped from V and 8 bases from J, the junction kept 9 bases outside the gene matches. Germline V gene lookup returns CDR1 MNHEY and CDR2 SVGAGI. The CDR3 has 13 amino acids. CDR3 sequence (DNA): TGTGCCAGCAGTACGGACAGGCTAGGAAAGCAGTACTTC. This translates into CASSTDRLGKQYF.

The chain employs TRBV28 and TRBJ1-5; 7 nucleotides line up with TRBD1. The CDR3 covers 17 residues. The J segment lost 4 bases and the V segment lost 3 bases, leaving 12 bases of the junction unmatched. Germline CDR1 reads MDHEN; CDR2 reads SYDVKM. CDR3 sequence: CASSFYGSGTANQPQHF. Here the CDR3 DNA reads TGTGCCAGCAGTTTCTATGGGTCGGGGACAGCTAATCAGCCCCAGCATTTT.

A single count supports this clone. In nucleotides, the CDR3 is TGCAGCGTTGATTCAGCCTATGGCTACACCTTC. Its protein product is CSVDSAYGYTF. The rearrangement uses TRBV29-1 and TRBJ1-2, with D hard to call. Germline V gene data show CDR1 as SQVTM and CDR2 as ANQGSEA. The CDR3 covers 11 residues. V lost 3 bases and J lost 4, with 6 bases in between.

Here the CDR3 DNA reads TGTGCCAGCAGAGGGACAGTTATGCCAGATACGCAGTATTTT. It translates to CASRGTVMPDTQYF. V usage is TRBV3-1 (or the pseudogene TRBV3-2) and J usage is TRBJ2-3, with 7 bases that match TRBD1. Germline values: CDR1 LGHDT, CDR2 YNNKEL (reference sequence). The CDR3 consists of 14 residues. Trimming cost V 6 bases and J 4 bases; bases outside gene matches: 7.

This chain connects TRBV2 to TRBJ1-2; maybe TRBD1 (5 bases). Looked up from germline, CDR1 is SNHLY and CDR2 is FYNNEI. This CDR3 comprises 13 residues. Trimming cost V 8 bases and J 3 bases, with 13 bases left between them. Here the CDR3 DNA reads TGTGCCAGCCATCCGCCCAGGGACTATGGCTACACCTTC. Its protein product is CASHPPRDYGYTF.

The rearrangement uses TRBV6-5 and TRBJ1-1; D unclear. Germline V gene lookup returns CDR1 MNHEY and CDR2 SVGAGI. This CDR3 is built from 13 residues. Trimming pared 5 bases from V and 2 bases from J, leaving 9 bases between. DNA for the CDR3: TGTGCCAGCAGTCCCCCAGCCAACACTGAAGCTTTCTTT. Residues: CASSPPANTEAFF.

CDR3 in amino acids: CASNHQGNTEAFF. CDR3 DNA: TGTGCCAGCAATCACCAGGGGAACACTGAAGCTTTCTTT. The genes are TRBV7-2 and TRBJ1-1; D possibly corresponds to TRBD1 (5 bases). The germline V gene encodes CDR1 SGHTA and CDR2 FQGNSA. The V end lost 7 bases, the J end lost 1 base, and 10 bases lay between the germline ends. The CDR3 consists of 13 residues.

The gene calls are TRBV7-9 and TRBJ1-2, with 8 nucleotides matching TRBD1. CDR3 length equals 14 residues. J gave up 7 bases and V 2 bases, and 6 bases lay outside the gene matches. CDR1 and CDR2 from the germline V gene are SEHNR and FQNEAQ (reference sequence). In DNA form, the CDR3 reads TGTGCCAGCAGCTTACTAGACAGGGGTGGTGGCTACACCTTC. Its protein product is CASSLLDRGGGYTF.